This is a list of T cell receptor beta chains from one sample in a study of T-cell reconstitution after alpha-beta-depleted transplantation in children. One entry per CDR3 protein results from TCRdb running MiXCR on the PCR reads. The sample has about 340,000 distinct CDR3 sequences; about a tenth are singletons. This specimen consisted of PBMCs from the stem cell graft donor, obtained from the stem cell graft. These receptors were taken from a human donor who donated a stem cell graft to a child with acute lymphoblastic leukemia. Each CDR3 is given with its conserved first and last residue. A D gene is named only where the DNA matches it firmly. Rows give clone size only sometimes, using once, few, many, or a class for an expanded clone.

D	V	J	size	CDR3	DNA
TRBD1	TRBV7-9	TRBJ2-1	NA	CASSPTGTGLHNEQFF	TGTGCCAGCAGCCCGACCGGGACAGGGCTACACAATGAGCAGTTCTTC
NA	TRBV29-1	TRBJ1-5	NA	CSVVLSGWDQPQHF	TGCAGCGTTGTCTTATCAGGATGGGATCAGCCCCAGCATTTT
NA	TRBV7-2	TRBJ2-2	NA	CASSLRRSAVTGELFF	TGTGCCAGCAGCTTACGGCGTAGCGCCGTCACCGGGGAGCTGTTTTTT
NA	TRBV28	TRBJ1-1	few	CASNRGAEAFF	TGTGCCAGCAATCGGGGGGCTGAAGCTTTCTTT
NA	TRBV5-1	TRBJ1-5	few	CASSLWGDSSQPQHF	TGCGCCAGCAGCTTGTGGGGCGATTCGAGTCAGCCCCAGCATTTT
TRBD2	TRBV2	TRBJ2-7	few	CASSFASGISEQYF	TGTGCCAGCAGTTTCGCTAGCGGGATTAGCGAGCAGTACTTC
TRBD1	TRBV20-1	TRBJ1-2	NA	CSASGQGAGYGYTF	TGCAGTGCTTCCGGACAGGGGGCGGGATATGGCTACACCTTC
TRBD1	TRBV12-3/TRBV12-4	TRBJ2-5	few	CASSWGQGETQYF	TGTGCCAGCAGTTGGGGACAGGGTGAGACCCAGTACTTC
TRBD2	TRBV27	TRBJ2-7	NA	CASSLSRGLADSYEQYF	TGTGCCAGCAGTTTATCGAGGGGACTAGCGGACTCCTACGAGCAGTACTTC
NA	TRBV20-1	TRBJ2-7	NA	CSAPTRGSYEQYF	TGCAGTGCTCCTACACGGGGGTCCTACGAGCAGTACTTC
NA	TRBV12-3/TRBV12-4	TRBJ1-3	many	CASSLWGSGNTIYF	TGTGCCAGCAGTTTGTGGGGCTCTGGAAACACCATATATTTT
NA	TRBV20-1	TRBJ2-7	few	CSARGLKRASSYEQYF	TGCAGTGCTAGAGGGTTAAAGCGGGCCAGCTCCTACGAGCAGTACTTC
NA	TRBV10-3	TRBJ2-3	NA	CATMSLTDTQYF	TGTGCCACCATGTCCCTCACAGATACGCAGTATTTT
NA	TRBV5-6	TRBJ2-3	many	CASSFDRTDTQYF	TGTGCCAGCAGCTTCGACCGCACAGATACGCAGTATTTT
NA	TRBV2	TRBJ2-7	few	CASSEGTGRPYEQYF	TGTGCCAGCAGTGAAGGAACGGGACGTCCCTACGAGCAGTACTTC
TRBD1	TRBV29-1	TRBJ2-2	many	CSVGAGGVTGELFF	TGCAGCGTAGGGGCAGGGGGAGTGACCGGGGAGCTGTTTTTT
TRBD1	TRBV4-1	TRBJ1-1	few	CASSQVWPGQGTEAFF	TGCGCCAGCAGCCAAGTATGGCCTGGACAGGGGACTGAAGCTTTCTTT
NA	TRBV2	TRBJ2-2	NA	CASTSQRAANTGELFF	TGTGCCAGCACTTCTCAGCGGGCCGCGAACACCGGGGAGCTGTTTTTT
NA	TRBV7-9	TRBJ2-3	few	CASSSTTEFPTDTQYF	TGTGCCAGCAGCTCCACCACAGAGTTCCCCACAGATACGCAGTATTTT
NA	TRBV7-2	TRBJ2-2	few	CASSLVKGKLFF	TGTGCCAGCAGCTTAGTAAAGGGAAAGCTGTTTTTT
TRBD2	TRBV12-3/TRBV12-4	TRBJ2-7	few	CASSPGLAGVEYEQYF	TGTGCCAGCAGTCCTGGACTAGCGGGAGTGGAATACGAGCAGTACTTC
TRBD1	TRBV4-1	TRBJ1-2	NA	CASSQPGQGLKHGYTF	TGCGCCAGCAGCCAGCCGGGACAGGGGCTGAAGCATGGCTACACCTTC
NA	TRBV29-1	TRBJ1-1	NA	CSAEQGGTEAFF	TGCAGCGCTGAACAGGGCGGCACTGAAGCTTTCTTT
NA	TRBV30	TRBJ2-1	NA	CAWSWETSYNEQFF	TGTGCCTGGAGTTGGGAGACTAGCTACAATGAGCAGTTCTTC
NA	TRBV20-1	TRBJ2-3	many	CSARDRSKGRDTQYF	TGCAGTGCTAGAGATCGGAGTAAGGGGAGGGATACGCAGTATTTT
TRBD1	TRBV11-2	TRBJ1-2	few	CASSLDPTGGGYYGYTF	TGTGCCAGCAGCTTAGACCCAACAGGGGGGGGGTACTATGGCTACACCTTC
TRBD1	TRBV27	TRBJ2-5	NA	CASRGDRGRETQYF	TGTGCCAGCAGGGGAGACAGGGGGCGAGAGACCCAGTACTTC
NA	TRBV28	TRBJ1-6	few	CASSLAPDRLARAPLHF	TGTGCCAGCAGTCTGGCGCCGGACAGACTGGCTCGGGCACCCCTCCACTTT
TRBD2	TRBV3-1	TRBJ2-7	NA	CAFCRLALAGGSYEQYF	TGTGCCTTCTGTCGACTAGCTCTAGCTGGCGGATCCTACGAGCAGTACTTC
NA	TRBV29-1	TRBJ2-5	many	CSVPGLGEETQYF	TGCAGCGTTCCAGGCCTGGGGGAAGAGACCCAGTACTTC
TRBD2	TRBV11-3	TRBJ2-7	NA	CASSLGTSDRQYF	TGTGCCAGCAGCTTGGGGACTAGCGACCGGCAGTACTTC
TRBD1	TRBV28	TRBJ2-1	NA	CASSGGRQGALNEQFF	TGTGCCAGCAGCGGGGGAAGACAGGGGGCCCTCAATGAGCAGTTCTTC
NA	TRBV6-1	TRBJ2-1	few	CASSEFRGVDYNEQFF	TGTGCCAGCAGTGAATTTAGAGGGGTGGACTACAATGAGCAGTTCTTC
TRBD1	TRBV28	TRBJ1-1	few	CASSLLLDRAIEAFF	TGTGCCAGCAGTTTACTACTCGACAGGGCGATTGAAGCTTTCTTT
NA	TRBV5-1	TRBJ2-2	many	CASSDGPNTGELFF	TGCGCCAGCAGCGACGGACCAAACACCGGGGAGCTGTTTTTT
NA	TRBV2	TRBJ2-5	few	CASMRVGETQYF	TGTGCCAGCATGAGGGTGGGGGAGACCCAGTACTTC
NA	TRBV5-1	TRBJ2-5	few	CASSLRGTGPGETQYF	TGCGCCAGCAGCTTGAGGGGTACGGGGCCGGGGGAGACCCAGTACTTC
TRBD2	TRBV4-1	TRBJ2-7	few	CASSQALAEDPYEQYF	TGCGCCAGCAGCCAAGCCCTAGCGGAGGACCCCTACGAGCAGTACTTC
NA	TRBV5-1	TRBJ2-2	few	CASSFGGITGELFF	TGCGCCAGCAGCTTTGGGGGGATCACCGGGGAGCTGTTTTTT
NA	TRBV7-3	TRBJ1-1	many	CASSFRGGGNTEAFF	TGTGCCAGCAGCTTCAGGGGAGGGGGAAACACTGAAGCTTTCTTT
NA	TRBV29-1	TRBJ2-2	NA	CSVDTSGTGELFF	TGCAGCGTTGACACCTCGGGGACCGGGGAGCTGTTTTTT
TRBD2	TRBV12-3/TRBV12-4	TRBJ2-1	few	CASLIAGVHNEQFF	TGTGCCAGCCTCATAGCGGGAGTCCACAATGAGCAGTTCTTC
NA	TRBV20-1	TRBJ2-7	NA	CSARGGTPRVYEQYF	TGCAGTGCTAGAGGGGGGACTCCGCGGGTCTATGAGCAGTACTTC
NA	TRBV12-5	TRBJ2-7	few	CASGLFYYEQYF	TGTGCTAGTGGTTTGTTTTACTACGAGCAGTACTTC
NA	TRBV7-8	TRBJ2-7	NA	CASSSPSRPVSYEQYF	TGTGCCAGCAGCTCGCCTTCCCGACCTGTCTCCTACGAGCAGTACTTC
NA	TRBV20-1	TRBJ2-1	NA	CSARGGAGRVYNEQFF	TGCAGTGCTAGAGGGGGGGCGGGAAGGGTCTACAATGAGCAGTTCTTC
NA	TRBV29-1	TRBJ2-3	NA	CSVEVDGRDTQYF	TGCAGCGTTGAAGTCGACGGCAGGGATACGCAGTATTTT
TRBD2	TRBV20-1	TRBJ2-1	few	CSALASGRASYNEQFF	TGCAGTGCCCTCGCTAGCGGGAGGGCCTCCTACAATGAGCAGTTCTTC
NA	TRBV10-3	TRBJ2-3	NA	CAIKGGQGQNTQYF	TGTGCCATCAAGGGTGGGCAGGGTCAAAATACGCAGTATTTT
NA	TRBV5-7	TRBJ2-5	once	CASSLMGRPQETQYF	TGTGCCAGCAGCTTGATGGGCAGGCCCCAAGAGACCCAGTACTTC